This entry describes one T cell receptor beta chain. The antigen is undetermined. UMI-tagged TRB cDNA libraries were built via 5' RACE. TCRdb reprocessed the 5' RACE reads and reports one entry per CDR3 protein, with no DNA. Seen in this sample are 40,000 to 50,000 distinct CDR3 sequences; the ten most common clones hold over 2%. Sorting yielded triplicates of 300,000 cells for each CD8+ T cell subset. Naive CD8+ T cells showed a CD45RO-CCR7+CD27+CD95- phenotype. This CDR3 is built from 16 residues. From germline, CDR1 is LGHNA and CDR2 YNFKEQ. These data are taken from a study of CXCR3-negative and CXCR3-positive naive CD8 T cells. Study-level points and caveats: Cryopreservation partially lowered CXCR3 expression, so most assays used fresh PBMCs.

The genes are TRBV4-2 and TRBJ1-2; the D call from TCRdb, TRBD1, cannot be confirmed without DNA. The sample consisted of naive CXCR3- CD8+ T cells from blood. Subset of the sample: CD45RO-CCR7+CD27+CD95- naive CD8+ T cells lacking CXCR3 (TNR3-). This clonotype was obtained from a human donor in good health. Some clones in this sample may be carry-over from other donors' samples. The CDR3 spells CASSQAVQAEGRGYTF.